Each of the 19 T cell receptor beta chains below was sequenced from the same sample in a study of T cells after yellow fever vaccination. A single record per CDR3 protein comes from TCRdb applying MiXCR to the 5' RACE reads. Of some 150,000 distinct CDR3 sequences listed, about a tenth are singletons. Material: CD8+ T cells sorted from PBMCs, obtained 45 days after the yellow fever booster vaccination. These receptors came from a man in his late teens or twenties who received the YFV17D yellow fever vaccine.

The chain couples TRBV6-5 to TRBJ2-7, with 9 bases aligning to TRBD1. Losses at the gene ends were 2 bases for V and 4 bases for J; bases not matched to a gene: 3. Germline V CDR1 and CDR2: MNHEY, SVGAGI. The CDR3 is 14 residues long. The CDR3 protein is CASSYGTGKYEQYF. DNA of the CDR3: TGTGCCAGCAGTTACGGGACAGGGAAATACGAGCAGTACTTC.

V is TRBV5-1 and J is TRBJ1-2; 7 bases are a match to TRBD1. This CDR3 contains 17 residues. V shed 4 bases and J 2 bases; nucleotides not matched to a gene: 14. From germline, CDR1 is SGHRS and CDR2 YFSETQ. The CDR3 DNA sequence: TGCGCCAGCAGCCCATACTCTGTCAGGGGGGGGAACTATGGCTACACCTTC. It codes for CASSPYSVRGGNYGYTF.

The genes are TRBV7-9 and TRBJ2-1; 9 bases match TRBD1. CDR1 is SEHNR and CDR2 is FQNEAQ in the germline V gene (reference sequence). CDR3 length equals 13 residues. The V segment lost 8 bases and the J segment 8 bases; nucleotides outside the gene matches: 7. The CDR3 DNA is TGTGCCAGCGTCAGGGACAGGGAGGATGAGCAGTTCTTC. Its protein is CASVRDREDEQFF.

The chain has TRBV7-8 and TRBJ2-1; 9 bases map to TRBD2. Germline V gene sequence: CDR1 SGHVS, CDR2 FQNEAQ. The CDR3 length is 16 residues. J lost 7 bases, V lost 1 base, and 8 bases had no gene match. CDR3 residues: CASSLGAGGLANEQFF. The CDR3 region has the DNA TGTGCCAGCAGCTTAGGGGCGGGGGGGCTGGCAAATGAGCAGTTCTTC.

The V and J genes are TRBV7-9 and TRBJ2-6; 7 bases match TRBD2. Germline V lookup: CDR1 SEHNR, CDR2 FQNEAQ (reference sequence). With V trimmed by 3 bases and J by 1 base, 12 bases remained unmatched. This CDR3 contains 19 residues. This CDR3 reads CASSLERGLPLSGANVLTF. In nucleotides, the CDR3 is TGTGCCAGCAGCTTGGAGCGGGGCTTACCCCTTTCTGGGGCCAACGTCCTGACTTTC.

A few counts support this clonotype. V usage is TRBV20-1 and J usage is TRBJ2-7, with 10 bases matching TRBD2. This CDR3 has 14 residues. V gave up 6 bases and J gave up 4 bases; unmatched junction bases: 9. The germline V gene has CDR1 DFQATT and CDR2 SNEGSKA (reference sequence). CDR3 nucleotide sequence: TGCAGTGCAGATTTAAGCGGGGGGGGTTACGAGCAGTACTTC. The encoded protein is CSADLSGGGYEQYF.

This clonotype was found a few times. This chain uses TRBV7-9 with TRBJ2-2; D gene ambiguous. Trimming shortened V by 7 bases and J by 0 bases, and 6 bases separated the two germline ends. CDR1 SEHNR and CDR2 FQNEAQ come from the germline V gene (reference sequence). The CDR3 has 13 amino acids. CDR3 sequence: CASMSPNTGELFF. CDR3 DNA sequence: TGTGCCAGCATGAGTCCGAACACCGGGGAGCTGTTTTTT.

This clonotype was observed a few times. The chain links TRBV7-2 to TRBJ2-5; D assignment may be TRBD1 or TRBD2 (6 bases each). Germline loops: CDR1 SGHTA, CDR2 FQGNSA. The CDR3 loop spans 16 amino acids. V lost 6 bases and J 5 bases, leaving 22 bases between the germline ends. CDR3 coding DNA: TGTGCCAGCAGTTACACCCCCGGGGGCCCTGCGGAGACCCAGTACTTC. It encodes CASSYTPGGPAETQYF.

The chain combines TRBV3-1 with TRBJ2-2; the match to TRBD2 covers 8 bases. The CDR3 extends over 16 amino acids. The V gene's germline CDR1 is LGHDT and CDR2 YNNKEL (reference sequence). The V segment lost 5 bases and the J segment 0 bases; nucleotides outside the gene matches: 5. DNA for the CDR3: TGTGCCAGCAGCACCACTAGCGGCGCGAACACCGGGGAGCTGTTTTTT. Its translation: CASSTTSGANTGELFF.

This clonotype occurred a few times. The V and J genes are TRBV29-1 and TRBJ2-1, with D possibly matching TRBD2 (5 bases). The CDR3 covers 12 residues. Trimming left V 3 bases short and J 9 bases short, with 12 bases between. Germline-derived CDR1 and CDR2 are SQVTM and ANQGSEA. For the CDR3, the DNA is TGCAGCGTTGATTGGACCGAGGGTGAGCAGTTCTTC. It encodes CSVDWTEGEQFF.

The sample holds many counts of this clonotype. The V call is TRBV6-5, the J call TRBJ1-5, with no clear D. V lost 4 bases and J lost 7, with 11 bases in between. CDR3 length: 13 residues. Per the germline V gene, CDR1 is MNHEY and CDR2 is SVGAGI. The CDR3 reads CASSLGTGQPQHF. The CDR3 DNA follows: TGTGCCAGCAGTTTAGGAACCGGCCAGCCCCAGCATTTT.

This clonotype has just a few counts. V and J are TRBV5-4 and TRBJ2-7; 10 nucleotides agree with TRBD1. The CDR3 extends over 15 amino acids. Trimming at V came to 3 bases and at J to 5 bases, leaving 8 bases not matched to a gene. Germline V gene sequence: CDR1 SGHNT, CDR2 YYREEE (reference sequence). In nucleotides, the CDR3 is TGTGCCAGCAGCTCCCCCGGGACAGGGGTAAACGAGCAGTACTTC. It specifies CASSSPGTGVNEQYF. The full variable domain, its missing parts supplied by reference TRBV5-4 and TRBJ2-7, is ETGVTQSPTHLIKTRGQQVTLRCSSQSGHNTVSWYQQALGQGPQFIFQYYREEENGRGNFPPRFSGLQFPNYSSELNVNALELDDSALYLCASSSPGTGVNEQYFGPGTRLTVT.

The chain couples TRBV6-5 to TRBJ2-1, with 14 bases aligning to TRBD2. The junction had 4 bases not matched to a gene; V was cut back by 2 bases and J by 10 bases. The V gene's germline CDR1 is MNHEY and CDR2 SVGAGI. CDR3 length: 15 amino acids. CDR3 bases: TGTGCCAGCAGTTACGGACTAGCGGGGGGTCGGGAGCAGTTCTTC. It is translated as CASSYGLAGGREQFF.

The chain employs TRBV4-3 and TRBJ2-1, with D possibly being TRBD1 or TRBD2 (5 bases each). Per germline, CDR1 LGHNA and CDR2 YSLEER. This CDR3 comprises 15 residues. Trimming pared 3 bases from V and 3 bases from J, leaving 12 bases between. CDR3 sequence reads: CASSQGRQYYNEQFF. The DNA for the CDR3 is TGCGCCAGCAGCCAGGGGAGACAGTACTACAATGAGCAGTTCTTC.

This clonotype was picked up a small number of times. The chain combines TRBV2 with TRBJ2-1, with TRBD1 identical over 8 bases. Trimming at V came to 8 bases and at J to 8 bases, leaving 5 bases not matched to a gene. Germline CDR1 is SNHLY and CDR2 is FYNNEI. This CDR3 contains 12 residues. The CDR3 nucleotides are TGTGCCAGCTATACAGGGGGATATGAGCAGTTCTTC. Residues: CASYTGGYEQFF.

This clonotype was seen more than once but under ten times. This chain connects TRBV7-2 to TRBJ2-3; possibly TRBD1 for D (6 bases). Per germline, CDR1 SGHTA and CDR2 FQGNSA. There are 17 residues in the CDR3. V shed 1 base and J shed 0 bases, with 14 bases lying between them. CDR3 sequence reads: CASSLEQGTPSTDTQYF. CDR3 in DNA: TGTGCCAGCAGCTTAGAGCAGGGGACGCCTAGCACAGATACGCAGTATTTT.

This chain links TRBV5-1 with TRBJ2-5, with D tentatively TRBD1 (5 bases). This CDR3 spans 15 amino acids. Germline V gene lookup returns CDR1 SGHRS and CDR2 YFSETQ. The V and J ends lost 6 bases and 5 bases respectively, with 20 bases between them. The chain's CDR3 is CASIPSIGVRETQYF. The CDR3 region has the DNA TGCGCCAGCATCCCTTCCATAGGGGTTCGGGAGACCCAGTACTTC.

This clonotype came up a few times. The rearrangement links TRBV12-3 or TRBV12-4 to TRBJ2-1; perhaps D is TRBD1 or TRBD2 (6 bases each). Trimming took 7 bases from V and 5 from J, leaving 9 bases between them. CDR3 length equals 12 residues. This chain's CDR3 is CASKGGHNEQFF. In DNA, the CDR3 is TGTGCCAGCAAAGGGGGGCACAATGAGCAGTTCTTC.

In this sample, this clonotype turned up a few times. This chain links TRBV7-9 with TRBJ2-5; 9 bases line up with TRBD2. Germline lookup yields CDR1 SEHNR and CDR2 FQNEAQ (reference sequence). Trimming cost V 4 bases and J 5 bases; bases outside gene matches: 11. This CDR3 has 16 amino acids. The CDR3 here is CASSSPSGVLPETQYF. The CDR3 DNA follows: TGTGCCAGCAGCTCACCTAGCGGGGTCCTGCCGGAGACCCAGTACTTC.